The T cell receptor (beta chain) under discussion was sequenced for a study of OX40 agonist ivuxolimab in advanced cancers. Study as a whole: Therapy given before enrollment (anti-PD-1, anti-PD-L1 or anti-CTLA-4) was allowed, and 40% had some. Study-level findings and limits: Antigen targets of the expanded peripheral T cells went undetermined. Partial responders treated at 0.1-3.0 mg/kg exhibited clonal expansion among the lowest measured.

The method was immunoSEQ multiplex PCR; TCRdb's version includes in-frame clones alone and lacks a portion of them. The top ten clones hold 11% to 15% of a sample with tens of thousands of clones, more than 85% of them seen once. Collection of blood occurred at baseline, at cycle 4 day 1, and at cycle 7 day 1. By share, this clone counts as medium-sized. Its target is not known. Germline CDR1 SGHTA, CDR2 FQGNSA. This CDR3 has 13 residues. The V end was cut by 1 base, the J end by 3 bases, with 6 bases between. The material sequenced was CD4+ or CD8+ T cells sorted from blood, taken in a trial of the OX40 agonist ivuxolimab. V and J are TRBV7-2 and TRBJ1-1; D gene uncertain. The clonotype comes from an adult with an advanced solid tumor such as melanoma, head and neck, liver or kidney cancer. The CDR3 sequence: CASSLDKYTEAFF. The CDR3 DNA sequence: TGTGCCAGCAGCTTAGACAAGTACACTGAAGCTTTCTTT. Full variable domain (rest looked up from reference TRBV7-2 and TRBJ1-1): GAGVSQSPSNKVTEKGKDVELRCDPISGHTALYWYRQSLGQGLEFLIYFQGNSAPDKSGLPSDRFSAERTGGSVSTLTIQRTQQEDSAVYLCASSLDKYTEAFFGQGTRLTVV.